The rows below give T cell receptor beta chains drawn from one sample of a study of CD8 T cells in Susac syndrome. TCRdb independently ran MiXCR on the immunoSEQ multiplex PCR reads; one entry per CDR3 protein. The sample shows roughly 200,000 distinct CDR3 sequences, about 94% of them seen only once. Sequenced: CD4+ T cells from PBMCs. Every receptor here comes from a human donor with multiple sclerosis. CDR3s include the opening cysteine and the closing phenylalanine or tryptophan. D genes are given only for firm matches. A row's size may be missing; if present it is once, few, many or a size class.

clone_size: -; v_call: TRBV7-8; j_call: TRBJ2-7; cdr3_length: 14; d_call: -; cdr3_nt: TGTGCCAGCAGCTCGGGGGGCACCTCCTACGAGCAGTACTTC; cdr3_aa: CASSSGGTSYEQYF
clone_size: -; v_call: TRBV4-1; j_call: TRBJ2-4; cdr3_length: 12; d_call: -; cdr3_nt: TGCGCCAGCAGCCAACCAGAAGACATTCAGTACTTC; cdr3_aa: CASSQPEDIQYF
clone_size: -; v_call: TRBV9; j_call: TRBJ2-5; cdr3_length: 13; d_call: -; cdr3_nt: TGTGCCAGCAGCGTAGGACCGGTGGAGACCCAGTACTTC; cdr3_aa: CASSVGPVETQYF
clone_size: -; v_call: TRBV29-1; j_call: TRBJ2-5; cdr3_length: 12; d_call: -; cdr3_nt: TGCAGCGTTGGGGCGAGTTTGGAGACCCAGTACTTC; cdr3_aa: CSVGASLETQYF
clone_size: -; v_call: TRBV3-1; j_call: TRBJ1-1; cdr3_length: 11; d_call: -; cdr3_nt: TGTGCCAGCAGCCGGCAGGGGGAAGCTTTCTTT; cdr3_aa: CASSRQGEAFF
clone_size: once; v_call: TRBV20-1; j_call: TRBJ1-2; cdr3_length: 15; d_call: TRBD1; cdr3_nt: TGCAGTGCTAGAGGCTGGACAGGGGGCGGCTATGGCTACACCTTC; cdr3_aa: CSARGWTGGGYGYTF
clone_size: -; v_call: TRBV15; j_call: TRBJ2-4; cdr3_length: 18; d_call: TRBD2; cdr3_nt: TGTGCCACCAGCAGAGATACCCCCCAAACTAGCGGGGGTAACATTCAGTACTTC; cdr3_aa: CATSRDTPQTSGGNIQYF
clone_size: -; v_call: TRBV30; j_call: TRBJ1-5; cdr3_length: 13; d_call: -; cdr3_nt: TGTGCCTGGAGTGGGCAGGAGATTCAGCCCCAGCATTTT; cdr3_aa: CAWSGQEIQPQHF
clone_size: -; v_call: TRBV20-1; j_call: TRBJ1-1; cdr3_length: 13; d_call: -; cdr3_nt: TGCAGTGCTAGTGGCGGGGTTAACACTGAAGCTTTCTTT; cdr3_aa: CSASGGVNTEAFF
clone_size: -; v_call: TRBV25-1; j_call: TRBJ1-6; cdr3_length: 12; d_call: -; cdr3_nt: TGTGCCAGCATTGGCTATAATTCACCCCTCCACTTT; cdr3_aa: CASIGYNSPLHF
clone_size: -; v_call: TRBV18; j_call: TRBJ1-1; cdr3_length: 12; d_call: -; cdr3_nt: TGTGCCAGCTCACCCCCATTGACCCAAGCTTTCTTT; cdr3_aa: CASSPPLTQAFF
clone_size: -; v_call: TRBV5-1; j_call: TRBJ1-2; cdr3_length: 15; d_call: -; cdr3_nt: TGCGCCAGCAGCTTGGGGCCAGGGGAAGACTATGGCTACACCTTC; cdr3_aa: CASSLGPGEDYGYTF
clone_size: -; v_call: TRBV29-1; j_call: TRBJ2-3; cdr3_length: 12; d_call: -; cdr3_nt: TGCAGCGTTGCGGCTAGCACAGATACGCAGTATTTT; cdr3_aa: CSVAASTDTQYF
clone_size: few; v_call: TRBV9; j_call: TRBJ1-5; cdr3_length: 14; d_call: -; cdr3_nt: TGTGCCAGCAGCGTAGGACAGGGCAATCAGCCCCAGCATTTT; cdr3_aa: CASSVGQGNQPQHF
clone_size: -; v_call: TRBV5-6; j_call: TRBJ2-2; cdr3_length: 17; d_call: TRBD1; cdr3_nt: TGTGCCAGCAGCTTGGTAGCTTGGACAGGGGGCGTCGGGGAGCTGTTTTTT; cdr3_aa: CASSLVAWTGGVGELFF
clone_size: -; v_call: TRBV29-1; j_call: TRBJ2-1; cdr3_length: 16; d_call: -; cdr3_nt: TGCAGCGTTGAAGGGGTCCAGGGGAGCTCCTACAATGAGCAGTTCTTC; cdr3_aa: CSVEGVQGSSYNEQFF
clone_size: -; v_call: TRBV20-1; j_call: TRBJ1-1; cdr3_length: 13; d_call: -; cdr3_nt: TGCACAACCCCGGGACTCCTGAACACTGAAGCTTTCTTT; cdr3_aa: CTTPGLLNTEAFF
clone_size: once; v_call: TRBV9; j_call: TRBJ2-3; cdr3_length: 15; d_call: -; cdr3_nt: TGTGCCAGCAGCGGGACAGTAGTACTCACAGATACGCAGTATTTT; cdr3_aa: CASSGTVVLTDTQYF
clone_size: -; v_call: TRBV20-1; j_call: TRBJ1-2; cdr3_length: 13; d_call: -; cdr3_nt: TGCAGTCCAACGGTCACGCCAGAGGGCGGCTACACCTTC; cdr3_aa: CSPTVTPEGGYTF
clone_size: -; v_call: TRBV6-5; j_call: TRBJ1-6; cdr3_length: 14; d_call: -; cdr3_nt: TGTGCCAGCAGGGGTATCGGGGTCGGTTCACCCCTCCACTTT; cdr3_aa: CASRGIGVGSPLHF
clone_size: -; v_call: TRBV20-1; j_call: TRBJ1-1; cdr3_length: 14; d_call: TRBD1; cdr3_nt: TGCAGTGCTAGAAAGCGGACAGGGGGCACTGAAGCTTTCTTT; cdr3_aa: CSARKRTGGTEAFF
clone_size: -; v_call: TRBV7-9; j_call: TRBJ2-1; cdr3_length: 12; d_call: TRBD2; cdr3_nt: TGTGCCGGGGAGGGCCCGCGCAATGAGCAGTTCTTC; cdr3_aa: CAGEGPRNEQFF
clone_size: -; v_call: TRBV10-3; j_call: TRBJ1-2; cdr3_length: 11; d_call: -; cdr3_nt: TGTGCCATCAAGGGAGGGGCTGGCTACACCTTC; cdr3_aa: CAIKGGAGYTF
clone_size: -; v_call: TRBV30; j_call: TRBJ1-1; cdr3_length: 17; d_call: -; cdr3_nt: TGTGCCTGGAGGGACTTCTCGCGGAAGGGGGTCGACACTGAAGCTTTCTTT; cdr3_aa: CAWRDFSRKGVDTEAFF
clone_size: once; v_call: TRBV20-1; j_call: TRBJ1-2; cdr3_length: 11; d_call: -; cdr3_nt: TGCAGTGCTAGACTGCTGGGTGGCTACACCTTC; cdr3_aa: CSARLLGGYTF
clone_size: -; v_call: TRBV29-1; j_call: TRBJ2-3; cdr3_length: 13; d_call: -; cdr3_nt: TGCAGCGTTGCGGAAGGAAGCACAGATACGCAGTATTTT; cdr3_aa: CSVAEGSTDTQYF
clone_size: -; v_call: TRBV29-1; j_call: TRBJ2-7; cdr3_length: 15; d_call: TRBD1; cdr3_nt: TGCAGCGTTGCTCCGGGACAGGCCCTCTCCTACGAGCAGTACTTC; cdr3_aa: CSVAPGQALSYEQYF
clone_size: -; v_call: TRBV4-3; j_call: TRBJ2-7; cdr3_length: 15; d_call: TRBD2; cdr3_nt: TGCGCCAGCAGCGCCCGGCGGGGGAACTCCTACGAGCAGTACTTC; cdr3_aa: CASSARRGNSYEQYF
clone_size: -; v_call: TRBV5-1; j_call: TRBJ2-1; cdr3_length: 15; d_call: TRBD2; cdr3_nt: TGCGCCAGCAGCTTAGGCGGGGGGCCCGGCAATGAGCAGTTCTTC; cdr3_aa: CASSLGGGPGNEQFF
clone_size: -; v_call: TRBV3-1; j_call: TRBJ2-7; cdr3_length: 16; d_call: -; cdr3_nt: TGTGCCAGCAGCCAAGATATCCCGGACACCGACTACGAGCAGTACTTC; cdr3_aa: CASSQDIPDTDYEQYF
clone_size: -; v_call: TRBV12-3/TRBV12-4; j_call: TRBJ2-2; cdr3_length: 13; d_call: -; cdr3_nt: TGTGCCAGCAGTCCCCTTCTTCCCGGGGAGCTGTTTTTT; cdr3_aa: CASSPLLPGELFF
clone_size: -; v_call: TRBV12-3/TRBV12-4; j_call: TRBJ1-1; cdr3_length: 13; d_call: -; cdr3_nt: TGTGCCAGCAGGGCAACTCCTTACACTGAAGCTTTCTTT; cdr3_aa: CASRATPYTEAFF
clone_size: -; v_call: TRBV12-3/TRBV12-4; j_call: TRBJ2-6; cdr3_length: 15; d_call: -; cdr3_nt: TGTGCCAGCACCCTACACGGAGGGGGGGCCAACGTCCTGACTTTC; cdr3_aa: CASTLHGGGANVLTF
clone_size: -; v_call: TRBV30; j_call: TRBJ1-5; cdr3_length: 13; d_call: -; cdr3_nt: TGTGCCTGGAGTGGGCAGGGTTTCGGGCCCCAGCATTTT; cdr3_aa: CAWSGQGFGPQHF
clone_size: -; v_call: TRBV20-1; j_call: TRBJ1-1; cdr3_length: 12; d_call: -; cdr3_nt: TGCAGTGCTACTATGAGGGGCAAAGGAGCTTTCTTT; cdr3_aa: CSATMRGKGAFF
clone_size: -; v_call: TRBV5-1; j_call: TRBJ1-2; cdr3_length: 12; d_call: -; cdr3_nt: TGCGCCAGCAGCTTGGATGTCCGTGGCTACACCTTC; cdr3_aa: CASSLDVRGYTF
clone_size: -; v_call: TRBV25-1; j_call: TRBJ1-5; cdr3_length: 12; d_call: -; cdr3_nt: TGTGCCAGCAGTTTCCGGGAGGGGCCCCAGCATTTT; cdr3_aa: CASSFREGPQHF
clone_size: once; v_call: TRBV27; j_call: TRBJ2-1; cdr3_length: 16; d_call: TRBD1; cdr3_nt: TGTGCCAGCAGTTTATACACAGGGGGCCTACACAATGAGCAGTTCTTC; cdr3_aa: CASSLYTGGLHNEQFF
clone_size: -; v_call: TRBV24-1; j_call: TRBJ1-2; cdr3_length: 16; d_call: -; cdr3_nt: TGTGCCACCAGTCAGGACAGCCGCGGGAATTTCTATGGCTACACCTTC; cdr3_aa: CATSQDSRGNFYGYTF
clone_size: once; v_call: TRBV5-1; j_call: TRBJ1-4; cdr3_length: 15; d_call: -; cdr3_nt: TGCGCCAGCAGCTCGACCTTCGGGGGCATCGAAAAACTGTTTTTT; cdr3_aa: CASSSTFGGIEKLFF
clone_size: few; v_call: TRBV29-1; j_call: TRBJ2-7; cdr3_length: 13; d_call: TRBD1; cdr3_nt: TGCAGCGTCCCGGGACAGGGGGCTGGAGAGCAGTACTTC; cdr3_aa: CSVPGQGAGEQYF
clone_size: -; v_call: TRBV9; j_call: TRBJ2-3; cdr3_length: 15; d_call: TRBD2; cdr3_nt: TGTGCCAGCAGCGTTCGGGGGGTTCCTCCTCTTGAGCAGTATTTT; cdr3_aa: CASSVRGVPPLEQYF
clone_size: -; v_call: TRBV15; j_call: TRBJ2-6; cdr3_length: 16; d_call: -; cdr3_nt: TGTGCCACCAGCTTCGGACATGCCTCTGGGGCCAACGTCCTGACTTTC; cdr3_aa: CATSFGHASGANVLTF
clone_size: -; v_call: TRBV5-1; j_call: TRBJ1-1; cdr3_length: 15; d_call: TRBD1; cdr3_nt: TGCGCCAGCAGCTCAGGACAGGGGGCCAGCACTGAAGCTTTCTTT; cdr3_aa: CASSSGQGASTEAFF
clone_size: -; v_call: TRBV6-2/TRBV6-3; j_call: TRBJ2-3; cdr3_length: 14; d_call: -; cdr3_nt: TGTGCCAGCAGCCTCCTAGGGAGTACAGATACGCAGTATTTT; cdr3_aa: CASSLLGSTDTQYF
clone_size: -; v_call: TRBV20-1; j_call: TRBJ2-7; cdr3_length: 15; d_call: TRBD2; cdr3_nt: TGCAGTGCCCTGCGGGGAGCTAGCGGGGGATACGAGCAGTACTTC; cdr3_aa: CSALRGASGGYEQYF
clone_size: -; v_call: TRBV20-1; j_call: TRBJ1-6; cdr3_length: 12; d_call: -; cdr3_nt: TGCAGTGCTAGAGTGGGGAATTCACCCCTCCACTTT; cdr3_aa: CSARVGNSPLHF
clone_size: -; v_call: TRBV2; j_call: TRBJ2-1; cdr3_length: 15; d_call: -; cdr3_nt: TGTGCCAGCAGTGGGGAAGGGCGGGGTGAGGATGAGCAGTTCTTC; cdr3_aa: CASSGEGRGEDEQFF